These T cell receptor beta chains were read from a single sample in a study of T cells in localized non-small cell lung cancer. TCRdb's copy holds only in-frame clones and misses some; the assay was immunoSEQ multiplex PCR. The table includes over 25,000 clones, around 90% detected once. The sample here was peripheral blood, taken before any cancer treatment. The receptors were sampled from a woman aged 40-70 years with stage I lung adenocarcinoma. The CDR3 runs from the conserved cysteine through the conserved F or W. Each record gives: V gene, D gene, CDR3 protein. A D gene is named only where the DNA matches it firmly.

TRBV19,NA,CASSLSYNEQFF
TRBV30,NA,CAWSTERLLSSTDTQYF
TRBV6-1,NA,CASSEIREVGYAIYF
TRBV11-3,NA,CASRFSRANNEQFF
TRBV28,TRBD1,CASSDDREWDQPQHF
TRBV18,NA,CASSPSLRQASYNEQFF
TRBV7-3,NA,CASSLGGGITSTDTQYF
TRBV5-4,NA,CATKTDSWAPYEQYF
TRBV7-8,TRBD1,CASSFLHGQGAYGYTF
TRBV28,TRBD2,CASSGRGAGNNEQYF
TRBV19,NA,CASSRDVLGINWWLRDGSTEAFF
TRBV5-1,NA,CASSRDGNTEAFF
TRBV7-2,NA,CASSFTNTEAFF
TRBV27,NA,CASSLSRGVGEAFF
TRBV5-5,NA,CASSLALGISYEQYF
TRBV6-1,NA,CASSEDGETQYF
TRBV7-2,NA,CASSLASDPSFYEQYF
TRBV29-1,NA,CSVAGVARGYTF
TRBV2,NA,CASSGTANTEAFF
TRBV5-1,TRBD1,CASSLTGQVDYGYTF
TRBV5-1,TRBD2,CASSLGFGGYQETQYF
TRBV7-3,NA,CASSLSLPGVHEQFF
TRBV7-9,NA,CASSLVEVGYTF
TRBV5-1,NA,CASSLVFRGKAEAFF
TRBV7-9,NA,CASSPPGLNSYNEQFF
TRBV19,NA,CASSDQWGTEAFF
TRBV4-3,NA,CASSQESQDRSYEQYF
TRBV14,TRBD2,CASSQDRTRQETQYF
TRBV5-6,NA,CASSPARLPYGYTF
TRBV7-2,TRBD2,CASSRTSGGRNSYEQYF
TRBV7-2,TRBD2,CASGTGTSTYNEQFF
TRBV5-1,NA,CASSLDPGMNTEAFF
TRBV6-1,NA,CASSGMRATNEKLFF
TRBV18,NA,CASSPGKGVSKSPLHF
TRBV11-3,TRBD1,CASSASGHRGRDTEAFF
TRBV6-1,NA,CASSEGRLQYQETQYF
TRBV28,NA,CAAKTVSYNSPLHF
TRBV5-5,TRBD2,CASSLVGSRAGREDTQYF
TRBV20-1,NA,CSATQREQYF
TRBV5-1,NA,CASSFTGSLVSGANVLTF
TRBV7-9,TRBD1,CASSLFGTGGSEAFF
TRBV7-2,NA,CASSLRGSWGEQFF
TRBV6-6,TRBD1,CASSYSGRDRGDGYTF
TRBV5-4,TRBD2,CASNTGTSGRRSYEQYF
TRBV30,NA,CAWSRLAQETQYF
TRBV28,NA,CASSLQVDSGGYTF
TRBV2,TRBD1,CASRPIQGVGSPLHF
TRBV6-5,NA,CASSYTGLQETQYF
TRBV9,TRBD1,CASSVEAGGNEQYF
TRBV10-2,TRBD1,CASRKTGADQPQHF
TRBV7-9,NA,CASSLTQGRYEKLFF
TRBV10-2,TRBD1,CASSDDRVDRDEQFF
TRBV4-3,NA,CASSQDRRGTDTQYF
TRBV6-5,NA,CASREQGLSTDTQYF
TRBV5-1,NA,CASSSAQGTGELFF
TRBV5-8,NA,CASSQMWGELFF
TRBV6-1,NA,CASSEPGRRSYEQYF
TRBV5-1,NA,CASSYTGSNEQFF
TRBV19,TRBD1,CASRGQGSPGELFF
TRBV25-1,NA,CASSAGGPARDTEAFF